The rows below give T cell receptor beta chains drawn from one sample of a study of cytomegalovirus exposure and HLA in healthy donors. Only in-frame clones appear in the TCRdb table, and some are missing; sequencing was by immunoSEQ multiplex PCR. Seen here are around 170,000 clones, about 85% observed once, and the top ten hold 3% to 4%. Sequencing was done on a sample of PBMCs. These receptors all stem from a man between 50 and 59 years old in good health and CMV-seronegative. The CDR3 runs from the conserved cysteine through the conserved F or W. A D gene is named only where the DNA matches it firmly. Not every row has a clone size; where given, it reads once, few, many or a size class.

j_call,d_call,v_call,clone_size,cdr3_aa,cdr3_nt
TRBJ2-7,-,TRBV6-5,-,CASRGQITPYEQYF,TGTGCCAGCAGGGGACAAATTACGCCCTACGAGCAGTACTTC
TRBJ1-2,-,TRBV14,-,CASRQTGGDGYTF,TGTGCCAGCAGACAGACCGGGGGAGATGGCTACACCTTC
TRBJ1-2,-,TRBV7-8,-,CASSLEWRELAFGYTF,TGTGCCAGCAGCTTAGAATGGCGGGAGCTAGCGTTTGGCTACACCTTC
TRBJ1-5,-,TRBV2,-,CASRGGSRGPQHF,TGTGCCAGCCGGGGGGGGTCTCGGGGGCCCCAGCATTTT
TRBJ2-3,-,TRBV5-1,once,CASSLESGGTGTQYF,TGCGCCAGCAGCTTGGAGAGCGGCGGAACGGGTACGCAGTATTTT
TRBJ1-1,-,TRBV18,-,CASSRGRGTEAFF,TGTGCCAGCTCACGGGGGCGTGGGACTGAAGCTTTCTTT
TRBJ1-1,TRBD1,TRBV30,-,CAWSAMTGGWSEAFF,TGTGCCTGGAGTGCCATGACAGGGGGATGGTCTGAAGCTTTCTTT
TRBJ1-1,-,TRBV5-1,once,CASSLGGVEAFF,TGCGCCAGCAGCTTGGGCGGAGTGGAAGCTTTCTTT
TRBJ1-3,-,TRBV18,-,CASSREPSVTGNTIYF,TGTGCCAGCTCCCGAGAACCCTCGGTCACTGGAAACACCATATATTTT
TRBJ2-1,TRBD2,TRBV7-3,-,CASSQGLVGNEQFF,TGTGCCAGCAGTCAGGGACTAGTTGGGAATGAGCAGTTCTTC
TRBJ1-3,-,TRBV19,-,CASASGAWSGNTIYF,TGTGCCAGTGCTTCTGGGGCTTGGTCTGGAAACACCATATATTTT
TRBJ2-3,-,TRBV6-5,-,CASSLTGGIDTQYF,TGTGCCAGCAGTTTGACGGGGGGCATAGATACGCAGTATTTT
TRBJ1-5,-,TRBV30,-,CAWKLAGLGSNQPQHF,TGTGCCTGGAAGCTCGCGGGATTGGGTAGCAATCAGCCCCAGCATTTT
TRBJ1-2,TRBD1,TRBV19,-,CASSSWTGDYGYTF,TGTGCCAGTAGTTCCTGGACAGGGGACTATGGCTACACCTTC
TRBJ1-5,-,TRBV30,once,CAWSSQGSNQPQHF,TGTGCCTGGAGTTCCCAGGGCTCGAATCAGCCCCAGCATTTT
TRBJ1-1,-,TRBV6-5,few,CASGGSWAAFF,TGTGCCAGCGGTGGCTCTTGGGCGGCTTTCTTT
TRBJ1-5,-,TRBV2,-,CASKLRQSNQPQHF,TGTGCCAGTAAACTCCGACAGTCAAATCAGCCCCAGCATTTT
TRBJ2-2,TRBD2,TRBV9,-,CASSLLTSGGAGELFF,TGTGCCAGCAGCCTCCTTACTAGCGGGGGGGCCGGGGAGCTGTTTTTT
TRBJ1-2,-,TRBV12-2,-,CASRLEGGTGEPANYGYTF,TGTGCAAGTCGCTTAGAGGGAGGGACAGGGGAACCAGCTAACTATGGCTACACCTTC
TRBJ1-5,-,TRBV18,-,CASPPGDNQPQHF,TGTGCCAGCCCACCGGGAGACAATCAGCCCCAGCATTTT
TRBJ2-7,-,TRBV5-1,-,CASSFQGNSEQYF,TGCGCCAGCAGCTTTCAGGGAAATTCCGAGCAGTACTTC
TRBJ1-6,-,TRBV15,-,CATSRAQPNSPLHF,TGTGCCACCAGCAGAGCACAGCCTAATTCACCCCTCCACTTT
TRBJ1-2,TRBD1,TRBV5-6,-,CASSAGTGHNYGYTF,TGTGCCAGCAGCGCCGGGACAGGGCATAACTATGGCTACACCTTC
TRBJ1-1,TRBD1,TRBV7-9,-,CSSSLGDRGHTEAFF,TGTTCCAGCAGCTTAGGGGACAGGGGGCACACTGAAGCTTTCTTT
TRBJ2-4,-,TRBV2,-,CASTRESSQYF,TGTGCCAGCACCCGAGAGTCTTCTCAGTACTTC
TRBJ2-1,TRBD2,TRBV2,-,CASSPRAGGRNEQFF,TGTGCCAGCAGCCCCAGGGCGGGGGGGAGGAATGAGCAGTTCTTC
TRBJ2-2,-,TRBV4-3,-,CASSQEPAGELFF,TGCGCCAGCAGCCAAGAGCCGGCCGGGGAGCTGTTTTTT
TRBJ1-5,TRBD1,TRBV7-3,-,CASSLKDRGTLYSNQPQHF,TGTGCCAGCAGCTTAAAGGACAGGGGAACCTTATATAGCAATCAGCCCCAGCATTTT
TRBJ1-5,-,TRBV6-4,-,CASTTHSGTPNQPQHF,TGTGCCAGCACTACCCACTCCGGGACACCTAATCAGCCCCAGCATTTT
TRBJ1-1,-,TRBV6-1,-,CASSEVEAGTEAFF,TGTGCCAGCAGTGAAGTAGAGGCGGGGACTGAAGCTTTCTTT
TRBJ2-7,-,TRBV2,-,CASSLLGSSYEQYF,TGTGCCAGCAGTCTTCTAGGGAGCTCCTACGAGCAGTACTTC
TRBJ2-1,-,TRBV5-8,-,CASILRGGSDEQFF,TGTGCCAGCATTCTGAGGGGAGGCTCGGATGAGCAGTTCTTC
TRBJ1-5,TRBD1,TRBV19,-,CASSINGDRGQPQHF,TGTGCCAGTAGTATAAATGGGGACAGGGGCCAGCCCCAGCATTTT
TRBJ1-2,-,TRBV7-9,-,CASTLGTSRGLYGYTF,TGTGCCAGCACCCTCGGGACCTCGCGGGGGCTCTATGGCTACACCTTC
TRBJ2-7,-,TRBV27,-,CASSQGLEQYF,TGTGCCAGCAGTCAGGGACTGGAGCAGTACTTC
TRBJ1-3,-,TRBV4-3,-,CASSRYYGGLTGNTIYF,TGCGCCAGCAGCCGCTACTATGGGGGACTGACTGGAAACACCATATATTTT
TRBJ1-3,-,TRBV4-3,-,CASSQAVQGLDPIYF,TGCGCCAGCAGCCAAGCGGTGCAGGGATTAGACCCCATATATTTT